This TCR beta chain was recorded in a study of blood T cell repertoires in COVID-19. Produced via immunoSEQ multiplex PCR; TCRdb's table is partial and in-frame only. The repertoire has about 83,000 clones, 90% of them found once; the top ten carry 15% to 20%. The sample comprised peripheral blood. The sequence was obtained from a woman older than 75 with active or convalescent COVID-19.

The CDR3 protein is CASSEGDRATEAFF. The CDR3 region has the DNA TGTGCCAGCAGTGAAGGGGACAGAGCGACTGAAGCTTTCTTT. V usage is TRBV6-1 and J usage is TRBJ1-1; 7 bases match TRBD1. CDR1 MNHNS and CDR2 SASEGT come from the germline V gene. CDR3 length: 14 residues. The V and J ends lost 1 base and 5 bases, in that order; junction bases with no gene match: 4.